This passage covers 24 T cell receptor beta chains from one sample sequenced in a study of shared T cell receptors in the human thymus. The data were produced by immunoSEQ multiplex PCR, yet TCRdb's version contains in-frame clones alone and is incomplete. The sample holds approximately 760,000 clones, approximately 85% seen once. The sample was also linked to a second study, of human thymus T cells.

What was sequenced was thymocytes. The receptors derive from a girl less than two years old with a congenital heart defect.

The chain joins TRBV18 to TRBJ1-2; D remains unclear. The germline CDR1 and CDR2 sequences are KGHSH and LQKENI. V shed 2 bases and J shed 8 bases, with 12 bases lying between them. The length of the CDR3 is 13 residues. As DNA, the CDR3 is TGTGCCAGCTCACCAGACCAGGATCGCGGCTACACCTTC. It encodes CASSPDQDRGYTF.

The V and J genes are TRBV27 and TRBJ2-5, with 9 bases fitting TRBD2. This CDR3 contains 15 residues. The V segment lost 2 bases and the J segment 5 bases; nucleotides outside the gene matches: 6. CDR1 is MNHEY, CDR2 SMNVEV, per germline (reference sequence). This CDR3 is CASSLKRGDWETQYF. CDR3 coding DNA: TGTGCCAGCAGTTTAAAGCGGGGGGACTGGGAGACCCAGTACTTC.

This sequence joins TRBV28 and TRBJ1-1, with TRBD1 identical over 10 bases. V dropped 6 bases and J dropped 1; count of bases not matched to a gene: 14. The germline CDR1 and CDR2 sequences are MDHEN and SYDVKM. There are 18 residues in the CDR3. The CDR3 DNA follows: TGTGCCAGCAGCCGCCTCGGGACAGGGGAAGAATGGAACACTGAAGCTTTCTTT. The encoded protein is CASSRLGTGEEWNTEAFF.

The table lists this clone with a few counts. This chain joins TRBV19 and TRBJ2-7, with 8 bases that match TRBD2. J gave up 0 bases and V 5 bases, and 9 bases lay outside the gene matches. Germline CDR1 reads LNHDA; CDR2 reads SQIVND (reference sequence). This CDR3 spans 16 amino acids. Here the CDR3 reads CASSVHSGGSSYEQYF. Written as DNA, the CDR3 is TGTGCCAGTAGTGTTCACAGCGGGGGAAGCTCCTACGAGCAGTACTTC.

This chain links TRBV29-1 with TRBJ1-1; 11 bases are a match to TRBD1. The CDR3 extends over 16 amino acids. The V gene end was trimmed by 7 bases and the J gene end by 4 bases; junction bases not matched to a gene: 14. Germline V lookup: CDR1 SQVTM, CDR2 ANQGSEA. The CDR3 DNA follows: TGCAGCGGGACAGGGGGCGAAAGGGATGGGACCACTGAAGCTTTCTTT. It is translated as CSGTGGERDGTTEAFF.

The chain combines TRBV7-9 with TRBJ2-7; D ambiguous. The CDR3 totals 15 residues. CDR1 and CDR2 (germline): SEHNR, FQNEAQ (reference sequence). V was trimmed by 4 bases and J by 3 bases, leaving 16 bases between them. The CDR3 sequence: CASSSIQHIGYEQYF. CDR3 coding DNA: TGTGCCAGCAGCTCCATACAGCACATTGGCTACGAGCAGTACTTC.

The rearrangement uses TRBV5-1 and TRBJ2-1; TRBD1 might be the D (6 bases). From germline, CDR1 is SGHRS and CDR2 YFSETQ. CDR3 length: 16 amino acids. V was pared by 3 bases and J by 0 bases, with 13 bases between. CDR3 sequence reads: CASSSTDSLSYNEQFF. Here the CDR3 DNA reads TGCGCCAGCAGCTCAACGGACAGCCTCTCCTACAATGAGCAGTTCTTC.

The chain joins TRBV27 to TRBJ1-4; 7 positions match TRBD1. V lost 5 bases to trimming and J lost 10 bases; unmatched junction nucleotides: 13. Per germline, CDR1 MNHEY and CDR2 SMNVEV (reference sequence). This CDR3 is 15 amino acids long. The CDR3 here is CASSPKGAPYGKLFF. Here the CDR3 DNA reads TGTGCCAGCAGTCCCAAGGGGGCCCCTTATGGAAAACTGTTTTTT.

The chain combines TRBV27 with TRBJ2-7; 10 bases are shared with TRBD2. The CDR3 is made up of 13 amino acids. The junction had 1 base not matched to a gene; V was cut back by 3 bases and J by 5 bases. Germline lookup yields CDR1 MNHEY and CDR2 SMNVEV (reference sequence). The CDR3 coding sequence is TGTGCCAGCAGTTTTGGGACTAGCGACGAGCAGTACTTC. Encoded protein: CASSFGTSDEQYF.

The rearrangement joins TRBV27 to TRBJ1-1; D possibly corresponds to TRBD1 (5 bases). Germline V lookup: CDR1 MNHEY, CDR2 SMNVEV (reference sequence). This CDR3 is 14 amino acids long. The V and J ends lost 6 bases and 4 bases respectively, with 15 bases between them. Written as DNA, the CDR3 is TGTGCCAGCAGCCTCGTGGCCGGGGGCACTGAAGCTTTCTTT. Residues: CASSLVAGGTEAFF.

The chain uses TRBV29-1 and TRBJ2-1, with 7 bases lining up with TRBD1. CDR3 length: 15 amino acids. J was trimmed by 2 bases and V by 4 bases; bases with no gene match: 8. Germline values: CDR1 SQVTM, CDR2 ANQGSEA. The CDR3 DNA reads TGCAGCGTTGGAACGGGACAGAAAACCTACAATGAGCAGTTCTTC. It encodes CSVGTGQKTYNEQFF.

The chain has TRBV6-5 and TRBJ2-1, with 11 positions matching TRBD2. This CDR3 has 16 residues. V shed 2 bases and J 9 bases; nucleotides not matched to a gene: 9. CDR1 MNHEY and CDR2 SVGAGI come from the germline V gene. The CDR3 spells CASSYRASGGPSEQFF. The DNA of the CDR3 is TGTGCCAGCAGTTACCGGGCTAGCGGGGGGCCGAGTGAGCAGTTCTTC.

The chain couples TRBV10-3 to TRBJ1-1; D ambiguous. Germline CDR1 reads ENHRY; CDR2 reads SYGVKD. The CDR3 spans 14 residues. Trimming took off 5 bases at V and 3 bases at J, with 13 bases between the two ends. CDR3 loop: CAISPGPRDTEAFF. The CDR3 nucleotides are TGTGCCATCAGTCCGGGTCCCCGGGACACTGAAGCTTTCTTT.

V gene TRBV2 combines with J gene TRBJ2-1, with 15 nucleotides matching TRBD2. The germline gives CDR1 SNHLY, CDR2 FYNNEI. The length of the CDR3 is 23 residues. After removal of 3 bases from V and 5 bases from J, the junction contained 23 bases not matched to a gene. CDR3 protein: CASSEVRVGARTSGGAMHNEQFF. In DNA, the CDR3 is TGTGCCAGCAGTGAGGTACGGGTTGGGGCCCGGACTAGCGGGGGGGCCATGCACAATGAGCAGTTCTTC.

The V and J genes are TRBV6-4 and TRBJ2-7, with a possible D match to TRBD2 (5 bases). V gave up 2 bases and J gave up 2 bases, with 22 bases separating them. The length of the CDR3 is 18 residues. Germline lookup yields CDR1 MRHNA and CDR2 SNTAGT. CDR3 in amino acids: CASSDTATAGPGPYEQYF. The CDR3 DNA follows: TGTGCCAGCAGTGACACCGCAACGGCGGGCCCCGGACCCTACGAGCAGTACTTC.

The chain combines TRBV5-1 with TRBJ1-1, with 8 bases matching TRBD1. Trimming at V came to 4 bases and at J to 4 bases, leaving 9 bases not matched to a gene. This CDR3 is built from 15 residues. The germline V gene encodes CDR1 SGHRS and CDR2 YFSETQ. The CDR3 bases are TGCGCCAGCAGCCCTGGGACAGGAGGGAGCACTGAAGCTTTCTTT. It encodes CASSPGTGGSTEAFF. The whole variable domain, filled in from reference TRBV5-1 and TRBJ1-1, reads KAGVTQTPRYLIKTRGQQVTLSCSPISGHRSVSWYQQTPGQGLQFLFEYFSETQRNKGNFPGRFSGRQFSNSRSEMNVSTLELGDSALYLCASSPGTGGSTEAFFGQGTRLTVV.

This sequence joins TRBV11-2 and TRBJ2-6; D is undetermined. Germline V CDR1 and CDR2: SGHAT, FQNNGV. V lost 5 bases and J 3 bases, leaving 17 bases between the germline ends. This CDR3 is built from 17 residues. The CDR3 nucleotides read TGTGCCAGCAGCCCCGCTGACTTCGTGGGTGGGGCCAACGTCCTGACTTTC. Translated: CASSPADFVGGANVLTF. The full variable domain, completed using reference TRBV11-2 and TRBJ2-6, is EAGVAQSPRYKIIEKRQSVAFWCNPISGHATLYWYQQILGQGPKLLIQFQNNGVVDDSQLPKDRFSAERLKGVDSTLKIQPAKLEDSAVYLCASSPADFVGGANVLTFGAGSRLTVL.

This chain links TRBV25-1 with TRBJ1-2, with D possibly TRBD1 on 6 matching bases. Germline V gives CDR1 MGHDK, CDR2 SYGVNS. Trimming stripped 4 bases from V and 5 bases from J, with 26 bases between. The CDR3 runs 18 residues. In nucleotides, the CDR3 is TGTGCCAGCAGTGGCCGGGTACATGTCTTAGTGGGGGCTTATGGCTACACCTTC. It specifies CASSGRVHVLVGAYGYTF.

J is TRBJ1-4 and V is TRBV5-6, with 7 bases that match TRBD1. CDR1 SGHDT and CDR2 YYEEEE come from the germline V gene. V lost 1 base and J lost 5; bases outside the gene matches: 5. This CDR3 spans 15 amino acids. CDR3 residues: CASSLRQGRNEKLFF. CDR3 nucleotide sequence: TGTGCCAGCAGCTTGCGACAGGGTCGAAATGAAAAACTGTTTTTT.

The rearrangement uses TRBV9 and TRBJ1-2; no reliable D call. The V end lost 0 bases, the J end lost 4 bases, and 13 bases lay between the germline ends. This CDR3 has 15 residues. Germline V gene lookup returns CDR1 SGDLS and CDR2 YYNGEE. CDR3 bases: TGTGCCAGCAGCGTAGAATCCCCAGCAGGCTATGGCTACACCTTC. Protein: CASSVESPAGYGYTF.

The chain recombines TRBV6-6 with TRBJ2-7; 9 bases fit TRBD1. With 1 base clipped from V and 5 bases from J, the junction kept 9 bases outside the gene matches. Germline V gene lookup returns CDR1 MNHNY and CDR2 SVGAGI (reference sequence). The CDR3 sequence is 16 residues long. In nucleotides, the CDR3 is TGTGCCAGCAGTTACTATAGAGGACAGGGGCGCAACGAGCAGTACTTC. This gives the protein CASSYYRGQGRNEQYF.

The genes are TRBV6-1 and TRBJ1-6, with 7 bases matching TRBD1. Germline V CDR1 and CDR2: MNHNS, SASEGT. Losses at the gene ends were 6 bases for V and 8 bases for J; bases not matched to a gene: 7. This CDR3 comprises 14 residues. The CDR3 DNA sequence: TGTGCCAGCAGCGCGACAGGGCGAGATTCACCCCTCCACTTT. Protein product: CASSATGRDSPLHF.

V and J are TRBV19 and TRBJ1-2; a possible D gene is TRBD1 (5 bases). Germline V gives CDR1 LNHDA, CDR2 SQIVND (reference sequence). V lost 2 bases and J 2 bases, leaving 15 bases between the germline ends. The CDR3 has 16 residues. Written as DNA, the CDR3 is TGTGCCAGTAGTATACCCGGCGGGGAGGGGAACTATGGCTACACCTTC. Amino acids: CASSIPGGEGNYGYTF.

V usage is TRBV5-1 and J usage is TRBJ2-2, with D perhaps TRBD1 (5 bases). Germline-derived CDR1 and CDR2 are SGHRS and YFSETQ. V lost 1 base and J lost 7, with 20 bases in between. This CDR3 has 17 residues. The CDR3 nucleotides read TGCGCCAGCAGCTTGTCTTCAGGGTATGGGGATAACGGGGAGCTGTTTTTT. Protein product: CASSLSSGYGDNGELFF.